The clone carrying this TCR beta chain was detected only once. The data were obtained in a study of T cell changes during pregnancy in multiple sclerosis. Germline V gene sequence: CDR1 LNHDA, CDR2 SQIVND (reference sequence). This CDR3 spans 15 amino acids. J gave up 1 base and V 9 bases, and 5 bases lay outside the gene matches. This table comes from immunoSEQ multiplex PCR, and its TCRdb copy is limited to in-frame clones, with some not included. The sample lists roughly 24,000 clones, about 90% occurring once. Sample: CD8+ T cells from peripheral blood mononuclear cells, taken after pregnancy. The clonotype was recovered from a female donor with multiple sclerosis, enrolled in a pregnancy study. The gene calls are TRBV19 and TRBJ2-5; 13 bases are shared with TRBD2. CDR3 amino acids: CASRGLAGVQETQYF. CDR3 sequence (DNA): TGTGCCAGCAGAGGACTAGCGGGGGTCCAAGAGACCCAGTACTTC.